This is a list of T cell receptor beta chains from one sample in a study of early T cells in non-severe SARS-CoV-2 infection. TCRdb ran MiXCR on the 5' RACE reads and lists one entry per CDR3 protein. The top ten clones hold more than 6.5% of a sample with under 20,000 distinct CDR3 sequences, less than 6.5% of them seen once. The sample here was whole blood, taken at baseline. All receptors derive from an adult who was a healthcare worker with PCR-confirmed SARS-CoV-2 infection or an uninfected control (not recorded which). CDR3s leave out the opening cysteine and the closing phenylalanine or tryptophan. Fields, in order: CDR3 length, D gene, V gene, J gene, CDR3 protein. A D gene is named only where the DNA matches it firmly.

>12|NA|TRBV20-1|TRBJ2-4
SAETGADLNIQY
>13|NA|TRBV7-9|TRBJ2-7
ASSLTQGYVYEQY
>13|NA|TRBV19|TRBJ1-5
ASSIPGRRNQPQH
>13|TRBD2|TRBV6-4|TRBJ2-6
ASSPGGSGANVLT
>12|NA|TRBV28|TRBJ2-4
ASSLVRGQNIQY
>12|NA|TRBV5-1|TRBJ2-3
ASSLDRGTDTQY
>10|NA|TRBV30|TRBJ2-3
AWKTGGDTQY
>12|NA|TRBV7-2|TRBJ1-5
ASSPGTRNQPQH
>9|NA|TRBV6-1|TRBJ2-7
ASSGTYEQY
>13|NA|TRBV5-8|TRBJ1-4
ASSLEVRGSEKLF
>11|TRBD1|TRBV10-3|TRBJ1-1
AIRGTGVTEAF
>13|TRBD1|TRBV12-3/TRBV12-4|TRBJ1-2
ASSPFRQGIYGYT
>12|NA|TRBV5-1|TRBJ1-6
ASSLDGIGSPLH
>12|NA|TRBV3-1|TRBJ2-5
ASSPLTLRETQY
>12|TRBD1|TRBV2|TRBJ1-5
ASSGDRVGQPQH
>12|NA|TRBV6-1|TRBJ2-3
ASTAFPVEDTQY
>15|TRBD1|TRBV5-1|TRBJ2-3
ASSLVDRGRFKDTQY
>12|NA|TRBV28|TRBJ2-5
ASSLPSIKETQY
>12|NA|TRBV15|TRBJ2-1
ATSRGDGDNEQF
>16|TRBD1|TRBV6-5|TRBJ2-7
ASSYSGQDPHPSYEQY